This T cell receptor beta chain was captured by sequencing in a study of blood T cells in healthy people across ages (dated by TCRdb to about 2015). For the wider study: Template switching captured roughly one uniquely barcoded TCR beta cDNA molecule per two T cells in model experiments. The study measured age-related changes in TCR beta repertoire diversity using deep sequencing normalized with unique cDNA molecular identifiers. Donors were grouped into four age groups: young (average roughly 17 years), middle-aged (39), aged (about 59) and long-lived (around 80). To avoid experimental bias, donors of different ages were randomly spread across the sequencing lanes. The study analyzed two additional independent replicas of 1 million unique cDNA reads from the same blood draw for two donors, one aged 18 to 30 and one aged 80 or older. Paper-wide results and their limitations: The percentage of naive T cells measured by flow cytometry correlated strongly with observed TCR beta diversity. Total diversity estimates from one million sequenced T cells were considered lower bounds and underestimates. Compared with the aged group, the long-lived group had more naive CD4+ T cells, fewer expanded clones and increased TCR diversity, a pattern suggesting age selection. As age increased, observed TCR beta diversity per million T cells dropped in a roughly linear way, and a significant reduction was already evident by age about 40. Conclusive comparison of naive and antigen-experienced compartments was prevented by the profiling of bulk unsorted PBMCs. The CMV infection status of donors was not known, potentially confounding age-related changes in expanded clonotypes.

A remark on this clonotype: The specificity of this receptor is unknown. It has no much larger one-base neighbor in the sample; base qualities were not kept.

The library was generated by 5' RACE. This sample was sequenced with an Illumina HiSeq 2500. A second 7 to 11 cycle PCR used a sample-barcoded 5' primer and a J-beta primer mix. A template-switch 5' adaptor carrying 12 random nucleotides introduced a unique molecular identifier onto each TCR beta cDNA molecule. Each sample yielded at least 2.5 million CDR3-containing paired-end reads. The Mint cDNA synthesis kit, primed by a TRBC-specific oligonucleotide, was used to synthesize first-strand cDNA from all RNA. All cDNA was treated with uracil-DNA glycosylase and then went through a first 18-cycle PCR with the universal primers M1SS and BC2_uni_R. Per the authors' processing: For normalization, 1 million high-quality reads were randomly selected from each sample, with every read carrying a distinct molecular identifier. Reads sharing molecular identifiers were discarded rather than binned into consensus sequences. MiTCR, run with a Q25 quality threshold and the strictest error-elimination algorithm, handled CDR3 identification, clonotype clustering and error correction. A nonparametric unseen species model using Euler transformation provided a lower-bound estimate of total TCR beta diversity. TCRdb reanalyzed the raw reads on its own, using fastp at Q25 for trimming and MiXCR for clone calling, and kept in-frame beta chains. Rows are combined by CDR3 protein, so each entry shows the most common genes and DNA. The V and J calls and clone size come from TCRdb's table, not from the authors' own analysis. Within this sample are 2 million or so distinct CDR3 sequences, with about 49% of them counted one time only. 2.1% of the sample goes to the ten largest clones.

V and J are truncated by 0 bases and 6 bases respectively, leaving an intervening sequence of 14 bases. The germline V gene sets CDR1 to SGHRS and CDR2 to YFSETQ. Its CDR3 holds 15 amino acids, cysteine through phenylalanine. The kept DNA is CDR3 alone, 45 bases in frame from the first base. The 35 to 40 donors, aged roughly 6 to 100 years, were systemically healthy Caucasian individuals from Russia. Each donor gave ten milliliters of peripheral blood, collected into EDTA-treated Vacutainer tubes. Ficoll-Paque density-gradient centrifugation was used to isolate PBMCs, with at least 6 million obtained per sample. Total RNA, at least 6 micrograms per sample, was extracted from PBMCs with Trizol reagent. The percentages of naive CD45RAhigh/CD27high T cells were determined by flow cytometry on a PBMC aliquot from every donor.

The rearranged chain carries TRBV5-1 and TRBJ2-3; the D gene identity is not certain. Sequencing input: blood. The receptor was isolated from a middle-aged woman in good health. The CDR3 corresponds to CASSLDSLGPDTQYF. The DNA reads TGCGCCAGCAGCTTGGACTCGCTCGGCCCGGATACGCAGTATTTT.